This T cell receptor beta chain was sequenced for a study of beta chain features in type 1 diabetes. The CDR3 is made up of 16 amino acids. Germline-derived CDR1 and CDR2 are MNHNY and SVGAGI (reference sequence). Trimming cost V 0 bases and J 3 bases, with 14 bases left between them. Without exception, sorted populations had purity beyond 98%. TCRB transcripts that were expressed got sequenced, as all of the isolated RNA had been reverse transcribed. Here immunoSEQ multiplex PCR was the method, and the copy in TCRdb shows in-frame clones only, minus some. The sample holds under 300,000 clones, about 30% seen once. In its sample, this clone was seen many times.

This sequence joins TRBV6-6 and TRBJ1-1; no reliable D call. The clonotype originates from a young man in good health. Specimen: central memory CD4+ T cells from blood. The DNA for the CDR3 is TGTGCCAGCAGTTACTCGAACCGGGGAGGCTACACTGAAGCTTTCTTT. This translates into CASSYSNRGGYTEAFF.